This T cell receptor (beta chain) derives from a study of cytomegalovirus exposure and HLA in healthy donors. Study conclusions and caveats: The classifier was said to identify cytomegalovirus status with high specificity and sensitivity. Indistinguishable V segments such as TRBV6-2 and TRBV6-3 were excluded.

Trimming took off 3 bases at V and 8 bases at J, with 7 bases between the two ends. This CDR3 has 12 amino acids. CDR1 is MDHEN and CDR2 is SYDVKM in the germline V gene. Notes on this clone: The target antigen is unknown.

The primer mix had 60 Vbeta and 13 Jbeta primers. Sequencing used immunoSEQ multiplex PCR; TCRdb keeps in-frame clones, though not all of them. This sample has some 180,000 clones, with 60% to 85% found just once. The source is a man aged 18 to 30 in good health and CMV-seronegative. V usage is TRBV28 and J usage is TRBJ1-4; D is unclear. Sequenced: PBMCs. For the CDR3, the DNA is TGTGCCAGCAGTTTTTCGGGGGAAAAACTGTTTTTT. Its translation is CASSFSGEKLFF.